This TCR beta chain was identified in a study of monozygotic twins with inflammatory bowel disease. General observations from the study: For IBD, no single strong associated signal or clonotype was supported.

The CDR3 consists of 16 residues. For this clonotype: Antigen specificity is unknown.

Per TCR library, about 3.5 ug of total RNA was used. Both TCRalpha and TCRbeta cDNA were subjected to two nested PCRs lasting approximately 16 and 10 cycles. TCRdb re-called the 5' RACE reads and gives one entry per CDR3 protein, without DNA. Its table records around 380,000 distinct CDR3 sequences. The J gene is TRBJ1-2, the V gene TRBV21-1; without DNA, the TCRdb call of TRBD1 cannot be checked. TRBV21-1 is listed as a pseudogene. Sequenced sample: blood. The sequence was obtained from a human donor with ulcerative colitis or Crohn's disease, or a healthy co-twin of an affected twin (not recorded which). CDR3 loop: CASSKDPDRRLQGYTF.